The 20 T cell receptor beta chains reported below all come from one sample, sequenced in a study of OX40 agonist ivuxolimab in advanced cancers. The method was immunoSEQ multiplex PCR; TCRdb's version includes in-frame clones alone and lacks a portion of them. The profile shows 10,000 to 13,000 clones, approximately 78% of them singletons. The material was CD4+ or CD8+ T cells sorted from blood, obtained in a trial of the OX40 agonist ivuxolimab. The receptors come from an adult with an advanced solid tumor such as melanoma, head and neck, liver or kidney cancer.

This clone showed up just a few times. V is TRBV5-4 and J is TRBJ2-7, with D perhaps given as TRBD1 or TRBD2 (5 bases each). This CDR3 comprises 14 residues. Germline V gives CDR1 SGHNT, CDR2 YYREEE (reference sequence). Trimming removed 1 base from V and 6 bases from J, with 14 bases in between. The CDR3: CASSLMGPSGEQYF. Here the CDR3 DNA reads TGTGCCAGCAGCTTGATGGGACCCTCCGGCGAGCAGTACTTC.

V is TRBV6-5 and J is TRBJ1-1; D gene unclear. This CDR3 has 11 residues. CDR1 is MNHEY, CDR2 SVGAGI, per germline. The germline V and J ends were trimmed by 6 bases and 6 bases, with 8 bases remaining between them. The CDR3 bases are TGTGCCAGCAGCCGCGGACCTGAAGCTTTCTTT. Its protein is CASSRGPEAFF.

By sample fraction, this clone is medium-sized (0.01 to 0.1%). This chain links TRBV28 with TRBJ2-2; D gene ambiguous. V lost 6 bases to trimming and J lost 2 bases, with 16 bases between them. This CDR3 region has 16 residues. Germline values: CDR1 MDHEN, CDR2 SYDVKM. The CDR3 here is CASRAQTGVNTGELFF. CDR3 in DNA: TGTGCCAGCAGGGCTCAAACGGGCGTTAACACCGGGGAGCTGTTTTTT.

The chain links TRBV4-1 to TRBJ1-4; D ambiguous. Looked up from germline, CDR1 is MGHRA and CDR2 is YSYEKL. V was shortened by 4 bases and J by 8 bases, with 17 bases between the two germline ends. There are 15 residues in the CDR3. Here the CDR3 reads CASSLDSPVGEKLFF. CDR3 DNA: TGCGCCAGCAGCCTAGACTCGCCTGTGGGCGAAAAACTGTTTTTT.

The chain is built from TRBV27 and TRBJ2-3; D may be TRBD2 (6 bases). Looked up from germline, CDR1 is MNHEY and CDR2 is SMNVEV (reference sequence). V lost 7 bases to trimming and J lost 4 bases, with 21 bases between them. The CDR3 loop spans 16 amino acids. CDR3 residues: CASTRFMGKRADTQYF. CDR3 nucleotides: TGTGCCAGCACCAGATTTATGGGGAAGCGGGCAGATACGCAGTATTTT.

V is TRBV14 and J is TRBJ2-2, with D unclear. Trimming shortened V by 0 bases and J by 7 bases, and 6 bases separated the two germline ends. The CDR3 is 13 amino acids. Germline V gene sequence: CDR1 SGHDN, CDR2 FVKESK. Here the CDR3 DNA reads TGTGCCAGCAGCCAAGACGGCGGCGGGGAGCTGTTTTTT. This translates into CASSQDGGGELFF.

This chain joins TRBV6-1 and TRBJ2-1; TRBD1 matches 9 bases. V gave up 10 bases and J gave up 3 bases; unmatched junction bases: 7. CDR3 length equals 14 residues. Germline V gene sequence: CDR1 MNHNS, CDR2 SASEGT. Written as DNA, the CDR3 is TGTGCCATATCCGGGACAGGGATCTACAATGAGCAGTTCTTC. Amino acid sequence: CAISGTGIYNEQFF.

This clone was observed a handful of times. The chain has TRBV30 and TRBJ1-1; D gene uncertain. V lost 2 bases and J 5 bases, leaving 9 bases between the germline ends. Germline V CDR1 and CDR2: GTSNPN, SVGIG (reference sequence). The CDR3 loop spans 12 amino acids. Written as DNA, the CDR3 is TGTGCCTGGAGTCTATCGGGGACTGAAGCTTTCTTT. Translation: CAWSLSGTEAFF.

Of note for this clone: The junction and the germline gene differ at one end; a read error may be behind it. This chain uses TRBV7-7 with TRBJ2-7, with unresolved D. The length of the CDR3 is 14 residues. The germline V gene encodes CDR1 SSHAT and CDR2 FNYEAQ (reference sequence). The CDR3 sequence: CASSLGAYPYEQYF. CDR3 DNA: TGTGCTAGCAGCTTAGGCGCCTACCCCTACGAGCAGTACTTC. Using reference TRBV7-7 and TRBJ2-7 for the parts outside the CDR3, the full variable domain is GAGVSQSPRYKVTKRGQDVTLRCDPISSHATLYWYQQALGQGPEFLTYFNYEAQPDKSGLPSDRFSAERPEGSISTLTIQRTEQRDSAMYRCASSLGAYPYEQYFGPGTRLTVT.

The V gene is TRBV30, the J gene TRBJ2-1; a weak D match, TRBD2 (6 bases). CDR1 and CDR2 from the germline V gene are GTSNPN and SVGIG (reference sequence). The CDR3 contains 15 residues. V was cut by 4 bases and J by 9 bases, with 22 bases left in between. CDR3: CAWNKEAGSYGEQFF. CDR3 nucleotides: TGTGCCTGGAACAAAGAAGCCGGGAGTTACGGTGAGCAGTTCTTC.

CDR3 in amino acids: CASSEGPGQFF. The CDR3, as DNA: TGTGCCAGCAGTGAGGGCCCAGGGCAGTTCTTC. The chain recombines TRBV13 with TRBJ2-1, with a tentative D call TRBD2 (5 bases). In germline, CDR1 is PRHDT, CDR2 FYEKMQ (reference sequence). The CDR3 consists of 11 residues. The V end was cut by 6 bases, the J end by 12 bases, with 12 bases between.

The rearrangement joins TRBV29-1 to TRBJ1-3; D is uncertain. The V gene's germline CDR1 is SQVTM and CDR2 ANQGSEA. This CDR3 has 13 residues. Trimming removed 3 bases at V and 4 bases at J, with 10 bases between. This CDR3 is CSVEEPGGNTIYF. The CDR3, as DNA: TGCAGCGTTGAGGAGCCGGGGGGAAACACCATATATTTT.

The chain joins TRBV5-4 to TRBJ1-2, with D uncertain. Trimming pared 0 bases from V and 2 bases from J, leaving 8 bases between. The CDR3 is 14 residues long. CDR1 is SGHNT and CDR2 is YYREEE in the germline V gene (reference sequence). This CDR3 reads CASSLGEENYGYTF. The DNA of the CDR3 is TGTGCCAGCAGCTTGGGAGAAGAGAACTATGGCTACACCTTC.

Only a few counts were recorded for this clone. The V call is TRBV7-8, the J call TRBJ1-2; D is possibly TRBD1 (5 bases). The CDR3 totals 15 residues. The V and J ends lost 3 bases and 0 bases respectively, with 11 bases between them. Germline V gives CDR1 SGHVS, CDR2 FQNEAQ. The CDR3 coding sequence is TGTGCCAGCAGCTTCCAGACAGTTACTAACTATGGCTACACCTTC. It yields the protein CASSFQTVTNYGYTF.

The chain employs TRBV7-9 and TRBJ2-5; 9 bases align to TRBD1. Per germline, CDR1 SEHNR and CDR2 FQNEAQ (reference sequence). The CDR3 spans 14 residues. Trimming took 5 bases from V and 9 from J; bases not matched to a gene: 10. The CDR3 DNA follows: TGTGCCAGCAGCCGGACAGGGGAACTTTGGGCCCAGTACTTC. This gives the protein CASSRTGELWAQYF.

J is TRBJ2-7 and V is TRBV10-1; D not certain. Trimming stripped 9 bases from V and 2 bases from J, with 8 bases between. Germline V CDR1 and CDR2: WNHNN, SYGVQD (reference sequence). The CDR3 runs 11 residues. The CDR3 region is CARVSPYEQYF. The CDR3 DNA reads as TGCGCCAGGGTTTCCCCCTACGAGCAGTACTTC.

V is TRBV28 and J is TRBJ2-3; D perhaps matches TRBD2 (6 bases). Germline-derived CDR1 and CDR2 are MDHEN and SYDVKM. The CDR3 contains 14 residues. Trimming left V 3 bases short and J 1 base short, with 8 bases between. The CDR3: CASSFVAGTDTQYF. The DNA for the CDR3 is TGTGCCAGCAGTTTTGTAGCGGGCACAGATACGCAGTATTTT.

The chain uses TRBV6-1 and TRBJ2-7; D ambiguous. Germline-derived CDR1 and CDR2 are MNHNS and SASEGT. Trimming stripped 2 bases from V and 0 bases from J, with 5 bases between. CDR3 length equals 13 residues. CDR3 sequence reads: CASSEFLSYEQYF. CDR3 DNA sequence: TGTGCCAGCAGTGAATTCCTCTCCTACGAGCAGTACTTC.

CDR3 in amino acids: CASSRAMGDTDNEQFF. The DNA of the CDR3 is TGTGCCAGCAGTCGTGCCATGGGGGATACCGACAATGAGCAGTTCTTC. The chain links TRBV5-4 to TRBJ2-1, with D possibly called TRBD1 or TRBD2 (5 bases each). The germline V gene has CDR1 SGHNT and CDR2 YYREEE (reference sequence). Trimming shortened V by 5 bases and J by 5 bases, and 20 bases separated the two germline ends. There are 16 residues in the CDR3.

There are a few counts of this clone. V and J are TRBV10-3 and TRBJ2-7, with a tentative D call TRBD2 (5 bases). V was cut by 4 bases and J by 1 base, with 17 bases left in between. CDR3 length equals 16 residues. Germline values: CDR1 ENHRY, CDR2 SYGVKD. CDR3 nucleotide sequence: TGTGCCATCAGTGGGGGATACGGACTTACATCCTACGAGCAGTACTTC. Its protein product is CAISGGYGLTSYEQYF.